The source of this T cell receptor beta chain is a study of molecular identifiers for immune sequencing clone quantification listed by TCRdb under 2018. About the investigation overall: For a replicate experiment, the RNA from either 20,000 or 100,000 naive CD8 T cells was divided into five aliquots, and four of those aliquots went on to sequencing. This methods study used CD8 T cells to benchmark TCR RNA copy counting and molecular-identifier clustering-based TCR repertoire sequencing (MIDCIRS). What the authors observed across the whole study: In CMV-specific effector cells, clones with more than 20 RNA copies accounted for over 99% of molecules, whereas in naive cells such clones accounted for under 1%. About 2.9 recovered TCR RNA copies per cell were obtained by modeling, versus about ten by digital PCR, implying a capture efficiency of 25% to 30%. Spiked-in Jurkat TCR RNA equivalent to a single cell was reported to be detectable even among one million naive CD8 T cells. The naive libraries included spiked-in Jurkat TCR RNA (roughly 11 copies' worth), and this RNA is not part of the donor repertoire. When barcode sub-clustering was omitted, TCR diversity was inflated by chimeric consensus sequences, with chimeras reaching as high as 47%. Highly expanded clone sizes could be underestimated because identical TCR molecules may share a barcode.

This clonotype was observed a handful of times. Its recognized antigen is unknown. One base away there is no much larger clone; base qualities are not given. The library came from PCR. The data were produced on a NextSeq 500. Bulk TCR libraries were made following a previously described method, with the TCR primers given in Table S5. Purification of total RNA was performed with the Qiagen AllPrep DNA/RNA kit. Before analysis, reads from multiple sequencing runs of one library were combined. Per the authors' processing: Only reads with exact TCR constant sequence were kept, trimmed to 150 nt, and grouped by their 12-nt molecular barcodes. Reads inside each barcode group were sub-clustered using a 15% Levenshtein threshold, and a quality-weighted consensus sequence was constructed for each RNA molecule. Non-functional sequences were excluded, and lower-count sequences lying one edit away from another sequence were also excluded. On the basis of fitting two negative binomial distributions, barcode sub-clusters with fewer than 20% of the maximum read count were discarded. In-frame beta chains were kept once TCRdb had trimmed the public reads at Q25 with fastp and called clones with MiXCR. Every distinct CDR3 protein forms one entry, paired with its most common genes and DNA. These V and J calls rely on TCRdb rather than the paper's analysis. In this sample the table shows around 320,000 distinct CDR3 sequences, 24% of which occur a single time. The top ten hold about 0.7% of the sample.

Counted from cysteine to phenylalanine, this CDR3 has 13 amino acids. Here the CDR3 DNA is all that survives: 39 bases in frame from base 1. The germline ends are 15 bases apart after V is trimmed by 1 base and J by 9 bases. CDR1 and CDR2 are read off the germline V gene (reference sequence) as DFQATT and SNEGSKA. Libraries of naive CD8 T cells were generated from around 20,000 to 1,000,000 sorted cells, with 10%, 30% or 50% of the purified RNA used. On a BD FACSAria II, naive CD8 T cells were FACS-sorted as CD8+CD4-CCR7+CD45RA+ and collected into RLT Plus buffer. To test detection sensitivity, Jurkat RNA equivalent to more than 9 TCR copies was spiked into samples of roughly 18,000-1,000,000 naive CD8 T cells. Enrichment of CD8 T cells was performed with RosetteSep CD8+ T Cell Enrichment Cocktail and Ficoll-Paque, after which ACK red cell lysis was carried out.

The clonotype comes from a human donor in good health. Some libraries in this study had Jurkat cell RNA spiked in. The chain couples TRBV20-1 to TRBJ1-1; no D gene is confidently identified. Sequencing was performed on naive CD8+ T cells from blood, with Jurkat cell RNA spiked in. Interpreted using the paper, the cell subset or site label stands for: FACS-sorted CD8+CD4-CCR7+CD45RA+ naive T cells. The CDR3 region: CSARVQGPGQAFF. The DNA sequence is as follows: TGCAGTGCTAGAGTGCAAGGCCCGGGCCAAGCTTTCTTT.